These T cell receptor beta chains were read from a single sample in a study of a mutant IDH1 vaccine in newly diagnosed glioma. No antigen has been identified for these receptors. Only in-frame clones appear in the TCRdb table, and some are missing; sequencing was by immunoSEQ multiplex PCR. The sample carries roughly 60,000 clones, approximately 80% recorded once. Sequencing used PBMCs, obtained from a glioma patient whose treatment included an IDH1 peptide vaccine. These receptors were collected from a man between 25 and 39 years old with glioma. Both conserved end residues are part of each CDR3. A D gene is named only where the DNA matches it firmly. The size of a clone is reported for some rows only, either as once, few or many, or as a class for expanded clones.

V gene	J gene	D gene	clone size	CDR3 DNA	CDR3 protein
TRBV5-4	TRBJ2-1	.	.	TGTGCCAGCAGCTTGAGGGGGGAGAGGAACAATGAGCAGTTCTTC	CASSLRGERNNEQFF
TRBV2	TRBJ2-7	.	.	TGTGCCAGCAGTGAACAGGGATACGAGCAGTACTTC	CASSEQGYEQYF
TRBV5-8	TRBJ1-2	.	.	TGTGCCAGCAGCTTGAATCCCTATGGCTACACCTTC	CASSLNPYGYTF
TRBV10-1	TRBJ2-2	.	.	TGCGCCAGCAGTGAGTCGTCGGCTAGCGGGGAGCTGTTTTTT	CASSESSASGELFF
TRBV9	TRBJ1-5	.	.	TGTGCCAGCAGCGTAGGGTCAGGGACCAACAATCAGCCCCAGCATTTT	CASSVGSGTNNQPQHF
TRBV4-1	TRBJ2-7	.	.	TGCGCCAGCAGCCAAGTAGTGGGAGAGCAGTACTTC	CASSQVVGEQYF
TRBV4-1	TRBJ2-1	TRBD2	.	TGCGCCAGCAGCCAAGTAACGGGAGGGGTGGGAATCTTGTTCAATGAGCAGTTCTTC	CASSQVTGGVGILFNEQFF
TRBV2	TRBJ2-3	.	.	TGTGCCAGCGGCCTTGTGAGCACAGATACGCAGTATTTT	CASGLVSTDTQYF
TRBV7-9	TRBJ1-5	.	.	TGTGCCAGCAGCTCCGCAAACAGGGCTGGTCAGCCCCAGCATTTT	CASSSANRAGQPQHF
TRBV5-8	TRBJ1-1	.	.	TGTGCCAGCAGCCAAGGGACGGTGGGAGACACTGAAGCTTTCTTT	CASSQGTVGDTEAFF
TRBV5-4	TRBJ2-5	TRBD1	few	TGTGCCAGCAGCCGACAGGGGGCTACGGAGACCCAGTACTTC	CASSRQGATETQYF
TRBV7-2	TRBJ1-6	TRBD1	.	TGTGCCAGCACCATCAGGGGGTGGAGTTCACCCCTCCACTTT	CASTIRGWSSPLHF
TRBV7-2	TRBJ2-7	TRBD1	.	TGTGCCAGCAGCCCACAGGGGTCAGCCTACGAGCAGTACTTC	CASSPQGSAYEQYF
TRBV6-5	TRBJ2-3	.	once	TGTGCCAGCAGTTACTCGGGACGGGATACGCAGTATTTT	CASSYSGRDTQYF
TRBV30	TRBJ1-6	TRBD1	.	TGTGCCTGGCGAGACAGGGATCTTTCACCCCTCCACTTT	CAWRDRDLSPLHF
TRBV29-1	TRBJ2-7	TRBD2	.	TGCAGCGTCCTAGCGGGAGTATCAGTCTACGAGCAGTACTTC	CSVLAGVSVYEQYF
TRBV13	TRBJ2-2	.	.	TGTGCCAGCAGCGTAAACACCGGGGAGCTGTTTTTT	CASSVNTGELFF
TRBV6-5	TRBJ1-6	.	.	TGTGCCAGCAGTTACTCTATCCAGGGAGGTAATTCACCCCTCCACTTT	CASSYSIQGGNSPLHF
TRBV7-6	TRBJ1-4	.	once	TGTGCCAGCAGCTCTTGGGGGTCCGAAAAACTGTTTTTT	CASSSWGSEKLFF
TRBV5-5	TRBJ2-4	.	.	TGTGCCAGCAGCTTGGTAAGGTTCCCGATGAACATTCAGTACTTC	CASSLVRFPMNIQYF
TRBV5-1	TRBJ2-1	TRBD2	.	TGCGCCAGCAGCCCCACGGGACTAGCGGGGAAAAGCTCCTACAATGAGCAGTTCTTC	CASSPTGLAGKSSYNEQFF
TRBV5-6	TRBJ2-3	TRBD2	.	TGTGCCAGCAGCTATAGCGGGGGAGCGACAGATACGCAGTATTTT	CASSYSGGATDTQYF
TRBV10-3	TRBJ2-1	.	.	TGTGCCATCAGTGAGTCGGGAAGCTCCTACAATGAGCAGTTCTTC	CAISESGSSYNEQFF
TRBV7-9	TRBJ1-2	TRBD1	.	TGTGCCAGCAGCTTAATAGGAGGGGGCGACTATGGCTACACCTTC	CASSLIGGGDYGYTF
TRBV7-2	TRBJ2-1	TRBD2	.	TGTGCCAGCAGCTCCAGACCCGCGGGGGGGGGATACAATGAGCAGTTCTTC	CASSSRPAGGGYNEQFF